The TCR beta chain under discussion was sequenced for a study of human T cells and chemical hapten exposure. This clonotype was seen a handful of times. Separate cDNA molecules received unique molecular identifiers, which the library attached to them. TCRdb fed the RACE reads into MiXCR, producing one record per CDR3 protein. The table lists over 100,000 distinct CDR3 sequences, more than 7.5% of them singletons, with under 2% in the top ten. Germline V gene sequence: CDR1 KGHDR, CDR2 SFDVKD. Unmatched junction bases numbered 5, after V lost 6 bases and J lost 2 bases. This CDR3 spans 17 amino acids. Time point reported: healthy volunteer bleed at 2 weeks. Whole blood, unfractionated, served as the material for total RNA extraction.

The chain carries TRBV24-1 and TRBJ2-1; 14 positions agree with TRBD2. The sample comprised whole blood. The sequence came from a male donor in good health. Some clones in this sample may be carry-over from other donors' samples. The CDR3 DNA reads as TGTGCCACCAGTTCGGGACTAGCGGGAGAACCCTACAATGAGCAGTTCTTC. Translation gives CATSSGLAGEPYNEQFF.